This T cell receptor (beta chain) was obtained from a study of T-cell memory formation after mild COVID-19. Overall study context: TCR clusters were mostly donor specific. Study outcomes and limitations: Whereas later expanders leaned CD4+, clones contracting day 15 to 85 showed a balanced CD4/CD8 makeup. Contracting CD4+ clones sat mainly in CM and EM; CD8+ in EMRA. There were some responding clones in pre-infection memory, which suggested that cross-reactive memory had joined.

TCRdb re-derived calls from the 5' RACE reads in MiXCR, one entry per CDR3 protein. Among over 450,000 distinct CDR3 sequences listed, roughly 21% were seen once. The CDR3 is 15 amino acids. The germline CDR1 and CDR2 sequences are SGHNT and YENEEA. Deletions cut 1 base from V and 4 bases from J, with 12 bases between. This clonotype was counted between two and nine times. Its antigen remains unknown. Sequenced: PBMCs or a T cell subset sorted from them (not recorded which). This chain connects TRBV11-3 to TRBJ2-3; D is undetermined. The receptor was derived from an adult woman who had mild COVID-19 (a few samples of this study predate the infection). Cell type and time point are not known. DNA for the CDR3: TGTGCCAGCAGCTTAGGTCTAGGCCCCGCAGATACGCAGTATTTT. Protein product: CASSLGLGPADTQYF.